The present T cell receptor beta chain was sequenced within a study of T-cell memory formation after mild COVID-19. Study findings and constraints: The SARS-CoV-2 specificity of second-wave clones reaching peak at day 37 remained unverified. From day 15 to 85, contracting clones were balanced between CD4 and CD8, whereas later expanders leaned toward CD4+. Memory from before infection featured some responding clones, which suggests cross-reactive memory joined.

This CDR3 has 13 residues. V was clipped by 2 bases and J by 5 bases, with 9 bases between them. Germline V lookup: CDR1 MNHNS, CDR2 SASEGT. In regard to this clonotype: Its specificity is unknown.

TCRdb called the 5' RACE reads again in MiXCR, with one record for every CDR3 protein. In the table there are 400,000 to 500,000 distinct CDR3 sequences, 20% of which are singletons. The V and J genes are TRBV6-1 and TRBJ1-1; D gene ambiguous. The sequence came from an adult woman who had mild COVID-19 (a few samples of this study predate the infection). Cell type and time point are not known. Material for sequencing was PBMCs or a T cell subset sorted from them (not recorded which). The CDR3 loop is CASSEMRGTEAFF. The CDR3 DNA sequence: TGTGCCAGCAGTGAAATGAGAGGGACTGAAGCTTTCTTT.